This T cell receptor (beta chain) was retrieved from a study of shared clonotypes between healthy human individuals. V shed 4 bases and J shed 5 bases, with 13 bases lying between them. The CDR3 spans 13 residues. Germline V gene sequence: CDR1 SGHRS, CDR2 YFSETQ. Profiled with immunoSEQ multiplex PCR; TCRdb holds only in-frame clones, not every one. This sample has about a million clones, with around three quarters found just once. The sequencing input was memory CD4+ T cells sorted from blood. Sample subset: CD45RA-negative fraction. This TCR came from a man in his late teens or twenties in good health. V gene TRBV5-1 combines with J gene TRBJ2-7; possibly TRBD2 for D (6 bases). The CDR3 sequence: CASSAGSRDEQYF. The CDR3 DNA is TGCGCCAGCAGCGCCGGGAGCAGGGACGAGCAGTACTTC.